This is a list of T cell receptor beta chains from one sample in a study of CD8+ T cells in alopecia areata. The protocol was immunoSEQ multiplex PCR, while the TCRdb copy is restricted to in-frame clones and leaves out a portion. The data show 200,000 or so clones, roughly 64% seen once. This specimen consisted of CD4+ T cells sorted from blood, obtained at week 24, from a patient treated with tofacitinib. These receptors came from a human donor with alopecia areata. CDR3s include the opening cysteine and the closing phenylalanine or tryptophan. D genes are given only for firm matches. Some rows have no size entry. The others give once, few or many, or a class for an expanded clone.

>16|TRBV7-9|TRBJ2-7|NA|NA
CASSSDLVGPSYEQYF
TGTGCCAGCAGCTCGGACCTTGTTGGACCTTCCTACGAGCAGTACTTC
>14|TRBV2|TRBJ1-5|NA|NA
CASSDRLVNQPQHF
TGTGCCAGCAGCGACCGACTCGTCAATCAGCCCCAGCATTTT
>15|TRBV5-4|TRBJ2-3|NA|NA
CASSPPVGNTDTQYF
TGTGCCAGCAGCCCCCCTGTGGGCAACACAGATACGCAGTATTTT
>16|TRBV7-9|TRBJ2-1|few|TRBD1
CASSRGTAFSSNEQFF
TGTGCCAGCAGCAGAGGGACAGCCTTTAGTAGTAATGAGCAGTTCTTC
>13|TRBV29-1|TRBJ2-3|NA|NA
CSVAKGSTDTQYF
TGCAGCGTTGCGAAGGGATCCACAGATACGCAGTATTTT
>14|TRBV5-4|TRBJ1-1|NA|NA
CASSLMGADTEAFF
TGTGCCAGCAGCTTAATGGGGGCGGACACTGAAGCTTTCTTT
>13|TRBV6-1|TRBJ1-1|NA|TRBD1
CASSDAGGTEAFF
TGTGCCAGCAGTGACGCAGGGGGCACTGAAGCTTTCTTT
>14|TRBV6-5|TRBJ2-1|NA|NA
CASSRGVEDNEQFF
TGTGCCAGCAGCCGTGGAGTGGAGGACAATGAGCAGTTCTTC
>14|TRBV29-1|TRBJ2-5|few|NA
CSVPYTGYQETQYF
TGCAGCGTGCCGTACACAGGGTACCAAGAGACCCAGTACTTC
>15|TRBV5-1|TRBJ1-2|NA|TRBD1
CASSPSEGAGYGYTF
TGCGCCAGCAGCCCGTCCGAGGGGGCAGGCTATGGCTACACCTTC
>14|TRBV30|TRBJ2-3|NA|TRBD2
CAWSVLAGKGPQYF
TGTGCCTGGAGTGTTCTAGCGGGAAAGGGACCGCAGTATTTT
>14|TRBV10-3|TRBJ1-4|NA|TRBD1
CAISELDRGEKLFF
TGTGCCATCAGTGAGTTGGACAGGGGAGAAAAACTGTTTTTT
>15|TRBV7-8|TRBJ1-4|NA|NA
CASSFTQAANEKLFF
TGTGCCAGCAGCTTCACTCAGGCGGCTAATGAAAAACTGTTTTTT
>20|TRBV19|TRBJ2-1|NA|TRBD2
CASSPGPSGTRNSSYNEQFF
TGTGCCAGTAGTCCCGGTCCTAGCGGGACCCGAAATAGCTCCTACAATGAGCAGTTCTTC
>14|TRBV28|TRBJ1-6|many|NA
CASSRRQDNSPLHF
TGTGCCAGCAGCAGAAGGCAGGATAATTCACCCCTCCACTTT
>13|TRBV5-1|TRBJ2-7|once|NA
CASSLSSFYEQYF
TGCGCCAGCAGCTTGAGTAGCTTCTACGAGCAGTACTTC
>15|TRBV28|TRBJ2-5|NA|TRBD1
CASSLLGQGKETQYF
TGTGCCAGCAGTTTGTTGGGACAGGGGAAAGAGACCCAGTACTTC
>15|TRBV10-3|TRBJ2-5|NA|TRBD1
CAIRRGTGTQETQYF
TGTGCCATCAGGAGGGGGACAGGAACTCAAGAGACCCAGTACTTC
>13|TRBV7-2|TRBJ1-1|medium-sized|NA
CASSLEGNTEAFF
TGTGCCAGCAGCCTAGAGGGGAACACTGAAGCTTTCTTT
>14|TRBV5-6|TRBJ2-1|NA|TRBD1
CASSSGQGWNEQFF
TGTGCCAGCAGCTCTGGACAGGGTTGGAATGAGCAGTTCTTC
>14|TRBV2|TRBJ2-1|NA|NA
CASSEARRGGEQFF
TGTGCCAGCAGTGAAGCGCGGCGGGGTGGTGAGCAGTTCTTC
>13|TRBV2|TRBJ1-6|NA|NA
CASTDRFNSPLHF
TGTGCCAGCACTGACAGGTTCAATTCACCCCTCCACTTT
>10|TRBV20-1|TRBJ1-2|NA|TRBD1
CSVSGGGYTF
TGCAGTGTTTCAGGGGGCGGCTACACCTTC
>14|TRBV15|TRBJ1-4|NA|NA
CATSRGQDGEKLFF
TGTGCCACCAGCAGAGGCCAGGATGGCGAAAAACTGTTTTTT
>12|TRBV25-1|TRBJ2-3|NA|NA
CASSKAAYTQYF
TGTGCCAGCAGTAAAGCCGCGTATACGCAGTATTTT
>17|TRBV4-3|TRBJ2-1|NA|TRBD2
CASSQAPASGIYNEQFF
TGCGCCAGCAGCCAAGCCCCCGCTAGCGGGATCTACAATGAGCAGTTCTTC
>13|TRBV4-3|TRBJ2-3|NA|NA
CASSQRATDTQYF
TGCGCCAGCAGCCAACGGGCAACAGATACGCAGTATTTT
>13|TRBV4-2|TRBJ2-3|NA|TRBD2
CASSQAGGDTQYF
TGTGCCAGCAGCCAAGCCGGGGGGGATACGCAGTATTTT
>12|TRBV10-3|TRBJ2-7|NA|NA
CAIRGRSYEQYF
TGTGCCATCAGAGGACGGAGCTACGAGCAGTACTTC
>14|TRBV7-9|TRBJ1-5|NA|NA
CASSWAGYNQPQHF
TGTGCCAGCAGCTGGGCGGGTTACAATCAGCCCCAGCATTTT
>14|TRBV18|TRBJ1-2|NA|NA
CASSPEESLYGYTF
TGTGCCAGCTCACCTGAGGAGAGTCTCTATGGCTACACCTTC